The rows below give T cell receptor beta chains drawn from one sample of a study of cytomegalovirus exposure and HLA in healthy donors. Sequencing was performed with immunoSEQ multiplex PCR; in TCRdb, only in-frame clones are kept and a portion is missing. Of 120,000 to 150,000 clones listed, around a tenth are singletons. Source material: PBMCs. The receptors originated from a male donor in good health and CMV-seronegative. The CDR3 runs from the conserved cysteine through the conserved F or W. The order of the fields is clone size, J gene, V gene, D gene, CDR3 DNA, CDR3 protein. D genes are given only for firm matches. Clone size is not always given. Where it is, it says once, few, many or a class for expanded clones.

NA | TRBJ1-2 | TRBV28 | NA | TGTGCCAGCAGTTCCGCGGCGACAGGCAGCTATGGCTACACCTTC | CASSSAATGSYGYTF
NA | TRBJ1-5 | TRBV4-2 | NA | TGTGCCAGCAGCCTCCGGACGGGAAGTACACCTTATAGCAATCAGCCCCAGCATTTT | CASSLRTGSTPYSNQPQHF
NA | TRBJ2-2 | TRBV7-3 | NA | TGTGCCAGCAGTGCGGGATCGAACACCGGGGAGCTGTTTTTT | CASSAGSNTGELFF
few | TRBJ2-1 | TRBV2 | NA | TGTGCCAGCAGTGAAGGAGAAAATGAGCAGTTCTTC | CASSEGENEQFF
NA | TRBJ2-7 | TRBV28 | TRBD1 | TGTGCCAGCAGTTTCGTGGGGACAGGGGCCTCCTACGAGCAGTACTTC | CASSFVGTGASYEQYF
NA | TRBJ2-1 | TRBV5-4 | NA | TGTGCCAGCAGCTTGTTCGAGGAGCAGTTCTTC | CASSLFEEQFF
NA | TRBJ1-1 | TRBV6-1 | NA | TGTGCCAGCAGTGAAGGCACACGGAACACTGAAGCTTTCTTT | CASSEGTRNTEAFF
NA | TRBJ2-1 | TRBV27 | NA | TGTGCCAGCAGTTTCAGGGCTACGCAGTTCTTC | CASSFRATQFF
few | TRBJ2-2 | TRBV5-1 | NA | TGCGCCAGCAGCTCCGGACTCTTTGACACCGGGGAGCTGTTTTTT | CASSSGLFDTGELFF
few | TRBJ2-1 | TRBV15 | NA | TGTGCCACCAGCAGAGAAAGCCTAGCCTTCTCCTACAATGAGCAGTTCTTC | CATSRESLAFSYNEQFF
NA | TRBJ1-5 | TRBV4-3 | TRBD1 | TGCGCCAGCAGCCAAGATTTTTGGAGACAGGGGTCGCGCAATCAGCCCCAGCATTTT | CASSQDFWRQGSRNQPQHF
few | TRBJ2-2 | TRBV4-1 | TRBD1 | TGCGCCAGCAGCTGGGACAGGGGGAACACCGGGGAGCTGTTTTTT | CASSWDRGNTGELFF
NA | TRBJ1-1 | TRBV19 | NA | TGTGCCAGTAGTACCGGGGGGCTGGGCGAGGACACTGAAGCTTTCTTT | CASSTGGLGEDTEAFF
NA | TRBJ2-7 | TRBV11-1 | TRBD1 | TGTGCCAGCAGCCATGACAGGGACGAGCAGTACTTC | CASSHDRDEQYF
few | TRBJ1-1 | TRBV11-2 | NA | TGTGCCAGCAGATTGGGAGGGGTAGACACTGAAGCTTTCTTT | CASRLGGVDTEAFF
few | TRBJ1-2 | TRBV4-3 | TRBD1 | TGCGCCAGCAGCCAAGACGGGACAGGGACCACTAACTATGGCTACACCTTC | CASSQDGTGTTNYGYTF
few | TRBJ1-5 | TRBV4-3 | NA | TGCGCCAGCAGCCAAGATTCCGGGAGGTGGAGCAATCAGCCCCAGCATTTT | CASSQDSGRWSNQPQHF
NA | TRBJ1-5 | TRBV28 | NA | TGTGCCAGCAGTTTGACAGTTTTAAATCAGCCCCAGCATTTT | CASSLTVLNQPQHF
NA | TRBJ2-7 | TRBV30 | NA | TGTGCCTGGAGTGTACGGGGAGTAGCGGCCTACGAGCAGTACTTC | CAWSVRGVAAYEQYF
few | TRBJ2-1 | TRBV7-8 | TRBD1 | TGTGCCAGCAGCTTCTTGACAGGGGGTTACAATGAGCAGTTCTTC | CASSFLTGGYNEQFF
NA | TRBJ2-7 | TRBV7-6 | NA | TGTGCCAGCAGCTTGTACAGCCGACAACCCATCTACGAGCAGTACTTC | CASSLYSRQPIYEQYF
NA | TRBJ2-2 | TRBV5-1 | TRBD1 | TGCGCCAGCAGCTTACCGGCACAGGGGGCATCCACCTTCGGGGAGCTGTTTTTT | CASSLPAQGASTFGELFF
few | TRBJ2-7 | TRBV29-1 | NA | TGCAGCGTTGAAAGAGGCGACGAGCAGTACTTC | CSVERGDEQYF
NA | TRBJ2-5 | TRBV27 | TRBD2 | TGTGCCAGCAGTTTAGGAGCGGGGGGCCAAGAGACCCAGTACTTC | CASSLGAGGQETQYF
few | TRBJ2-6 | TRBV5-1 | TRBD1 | TGCGCCAGCAGTTGGGACAGGCTCTCTGGGGCCAACGTCCTGACTTTC | CASSWDRLSGANVLTF
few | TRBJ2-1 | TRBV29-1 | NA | TGCAGCGTTGAAGAACCGCAGGATGAGCAGTTCTTC | CSVEEPQDEQFF
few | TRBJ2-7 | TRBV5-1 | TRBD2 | TGCGCCAGCAGCTTGGCCAACCAGGCTAGCGGGGACGAGCAGTACTTC | CASSLANQASGDEQYF
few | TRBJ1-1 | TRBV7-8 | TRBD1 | TGTGCCAGCAGCAACACAGGGGCGACCACTGAAGCTTTCTTT | CASSNTGATTEAFF
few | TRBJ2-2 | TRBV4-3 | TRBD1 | TGCGCCACCCGCAAGGACAGGGACACCGGGGAGCTGTTTTTT | CATRKDRDTGELFF
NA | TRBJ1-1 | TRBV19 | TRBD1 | TGTGCCAGTAGTACCGAACAGGGGGCTCGTAACACTGAAGCTTTCTTT | CASSTEQGARNTEAFF
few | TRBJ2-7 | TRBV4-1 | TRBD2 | TGCGCCAGCAGCCAGGTAGAGCTACTAGCGGGCGAGCAGTACTTC | CASSQVELLAGEQYF
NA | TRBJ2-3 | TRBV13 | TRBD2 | TGTGCCAGCAGCCAACAGCGGGGGGGTCTTCGCACAGATACGCAGTATTTT | CASSQQRGGLRTDTQYF
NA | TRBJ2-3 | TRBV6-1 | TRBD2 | TGTGCCAGCAGTGACGCGGGGGGCTACTCGGGGGCGCAGTATTTT | CASSDAGGYSGAQYF
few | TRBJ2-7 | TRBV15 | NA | TGTGCCACCAGCAGAGATGGGGCGGATACCTACGAGCAGTACTTC | CATSRDGADTYEQYF
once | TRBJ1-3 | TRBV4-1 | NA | TGCGCCAGCAGCCCGGGTGTCTACTCTGGAAACACCATATATTTT | CASSPGVYSGNTIYF
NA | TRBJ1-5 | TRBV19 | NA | TGTGCCAGTAACGGGAGGGTTGGGGTTTCCAATCAGCCCCAGCATTTT | CASNGRVGVSNQPQHF
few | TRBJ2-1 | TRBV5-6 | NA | TGTGCCAGCAGCTTGGTTACGAGTTCCCACGCTGAGCAGTTCTTC | CASSLVTSSHAEQFF
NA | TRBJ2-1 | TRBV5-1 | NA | TGCGCCAGCAGCCTACCTTCGGGGCCCAGGGGTGATGAGCAGTTCTTC | CASSLPSGPRGDEQFF
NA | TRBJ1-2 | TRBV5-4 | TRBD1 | TGTGCCAGCAGCAGGACAGGGGCAAACTATGGCTACACCTTC | CASSRTGANYGYTF
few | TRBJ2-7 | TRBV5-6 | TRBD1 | TGTGCCAGCAGCTTACAGGGGCTCTCCTACGAGCAGTACTTC | CASSLQGLSYEQYF
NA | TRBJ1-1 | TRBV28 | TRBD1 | TGTGCCAGCAGTTTAGGGACAGGGCTGAACACTGAAGCTTTCTTT | CASSLGTGLNTEAFF
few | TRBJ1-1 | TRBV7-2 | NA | TGTGCCAGCCACCACCCCGGCGCAGGTCATGAAGCTTTCTTT | CASHHPGAGHEAFF
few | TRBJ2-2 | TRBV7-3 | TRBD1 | TGTGCCAGCAGCTTAGGAGGACAGGGGAACACCGGGGAGCTGTTTTTT | CASSLGGQGNTGELFF
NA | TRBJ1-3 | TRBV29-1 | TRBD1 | TGCAGCGTTTGGACAGGATACTCTGGAAACACCATATATTTT | CSVWTGYSGNTIYF
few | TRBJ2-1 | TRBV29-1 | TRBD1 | TGCAGCGTATGGCGGGACAGGTCCCCCAATGAGCAGTTCTTC | CSVWRDRSPNEQFF
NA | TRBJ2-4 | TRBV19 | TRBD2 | TGTGCCAGTAGTGGGACTAGCGGACCCCCAGGAAACATTCAGTACTTC | CASSGTSGPPGNIQYF
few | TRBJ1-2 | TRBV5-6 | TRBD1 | TGTGCCAGCAGCTTAGACAGGGGAATGTATGGCTACACCTTC | CASSLDRGMYGYTF
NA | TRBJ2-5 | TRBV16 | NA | TGTGCCAGCAGCAGGAGACAGGCTTTTCAAGAGACCCAGTACTTC | CASSRRQAFQETQYF
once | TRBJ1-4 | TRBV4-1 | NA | TGCGCCAGCAGCCTCGTCCGGGGGAATAATGAAAAACTGTTTTTT | CASSLVRGNNEKLFF
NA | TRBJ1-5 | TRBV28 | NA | TGTGCCAGCAGGGTGAGGAATCAGCCCCAGCATTTT | CASRVRNQPQHF
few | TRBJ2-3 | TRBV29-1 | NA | TGCAGCGTTGAAGATCTGCACAGACGGGATACGCAGTATTTT | CSVEDLHRRDTQYF
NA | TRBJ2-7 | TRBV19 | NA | TGTGCCAGTAGTATAGTGAGAGCTACCGGGTACGAGCAGTACTTC | CASSIVRATGYEQYF
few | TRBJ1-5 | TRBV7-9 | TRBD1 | TGTGCCGTGGGGACAGAAAGAAGCAATCAGCCCCAGCATTTT | CAVGTERSNQPQHF
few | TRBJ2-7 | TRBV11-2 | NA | TGTGCCAGCAGCCTGTCGAAGGGAGGCTACGAGCAGTACTTC | CASSLSKGGYEQYF
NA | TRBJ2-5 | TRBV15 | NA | TGTGCCACCAGCAGAGATCGGCAGGGTCGGGAGACCCAGTACTTC | CATSRDRQGRETQYF
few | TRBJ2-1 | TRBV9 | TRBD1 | TGTGCCAGCAGCGCGGGACAGGGATACAATGAGCAGTTCTTC | CASSAGQGYNEQFF
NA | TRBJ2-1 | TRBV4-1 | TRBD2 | TGCGCCAGCAGCCGCATGACTTCTCGGGGGGAGAATGAGCAGTTCTTC | CASSRMTSRGENEQFF
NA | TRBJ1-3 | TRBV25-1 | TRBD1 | TGTGCCAGCAGTACGACAGGGGGCTACGGTGGAAACACCATATATTTT | CASSTTGGYGGNTIYF
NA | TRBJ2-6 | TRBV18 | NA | TGTGCCAGCTCACCACCAAATCTTCGGACGGTCGGGGGTGGGGCCAACGTCCTGACTTTC | CASSPPNLRTVGGGANVLTF
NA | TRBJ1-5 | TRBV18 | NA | TGTGCCAGCTCACCAGGGGGCAGCAATCAGCCCCAGCATTTT | CASSPGGSNQPQHF